The 18 T cell receptor beta chains below were found in one sample sequenced in a study of blood T cell repertoires in COVID-19. The repertoire was sequenced with immunoSEQ multiplex PCR; TCRdb's copy has only in-frame clones and lacks some. Here the sample spans roughly 350,000 clones, about 85% being singletons. The specimen sequenced was peripheral blood. The source is a woman in her late teens or twenties with acute or convalescent COVID-19.

This clone was detected only a few times. Other DNA variants within this sample encode the same CDR3. V is TRBV19 and J is TRBJ2-1, with 8 bases that match TRBD2. The length of the CDR3 is 14 residues. Unmatched junction bases numbered 5, after V lost 5 bases and J lost 5 bases. The germline V gene encodes CDR1 LNHDA and CDR2 SQIVND (reference sequence). The CDR3 spells CASSHPGGNNEQFF. The CDR3 DNA reads TGTGCCAGTAGTCACCCGGGAGGGAACAATGAGCAGTTCTTC.

This clone was recorded at least ten times. J is TRBJ1-1 and V is TRBV3-1 (or the pseudogene TRBV3-2); D uncertain. V was cut by 1 base and J by 5 bases, with 8 bases left in between. Germline loops: CDR1 LGHDT, CDR2 YNNKEL (reference sequence). The CDR3 has 13 amino acids. The chain's CDR3 is CASSQVKRTEAFF. The CDR3 DNA sequence: TGTGCCAGCAGCCAAGTGAAGAGAACTGAAGCTTTCTTT.

This sequence joins TRBV28 and TRBJ2-5; a possible D gene is TRBD1 (6 bases). V was cut by 6 bases and J by 2 bases, with 19 bases left in between. Per germline, CDR1 MDHEN and CDR2 SYDVKM. This CDR3 is 16 amino acids long. In nucleotides, the CDR3 is TGTGCCAGCAGCTCGCCGAGCGGACAGATACAAGAGACCCAGTACTTC. Translation: CASSSPSGQIQETQYF.

The J gene is TRBJ2-1, the V gene TRBV28; 8 positions match TRBD2. V was pared by 3 bases and J by 4 bases, with 5 bases of the junction left unmatched. Germline V gives CDR1 MDHEN, CDR2 SYDVKM. This CDR3 region has 15 residues. CDR3 sequence: CASSFGGEKYNEQFF. The CDR3 DNA sequence: TGTGCCAGCAGTTTCGGGGGGGAAAAATACAATGAGCAGTTCTTC.

This chain joins TRBV28 and TRBJ1-5; 9 nucleotides match TRBD1. V dropped 6 bases and J dropped 7; count of bases not matched to a gene: 13. Germline V gives CDR1 MDHEN, CDR2 SYDVKM. This CDR3 is 16 amino acids long. CDR3 in amino acids: CASRTIKGQGFQPQHF. CDR3 sequence (DNA): TGTGCCAGCAGAACAATCAAGGGACAGGGTTTCCAGCCCCAGCATTTT.

V gene TRBV3-1 (or the pseudogene TRBV3-2) combines with J gene TRBJ2-7; 9 nucleotides match TRBD1. Germline-derived CDR1 and CDR2 are LGHDT and YNNKEL (reference sequence). The V and J ends lost 4 bases and 5 bases, in that order; junction bases with no gene match: 9. This CDR3 has 15 residues. The CDR3 DNA follows: TGTGCCAGCAGCCGGGGGGACAGGGAGATCGACGAGCAGTACTTC. Protein: CASSRGDREIDEQYF.

The genes are TRBV28 and TRBJ2-7, with 8 bases identical to TRBD2. In germline, CDR1 is MDHEN, CDR2 SYDVKM. V was clipped by 2 bases and J by 3 bases; unmatched bases: 12. The CDR3 sequence is 17 residues long. The CDR3: CASSLRVTGTSYYEQYF. In DNA, the CDR3 is TGTGCCAGCAGTTTAAGGGTAACCGGGACTAGTTACTACGAGCAGTACTTC.

The chain employs TRBV6-1 and TRBJ2-3; 7 bases line up with TRBD1. The CDR3 loop spans 17 amino acids. Germline V gene lookup returns CDR1 MNHNS and CDR2 SASEGT. The ends lost 1 base at V and 0 bases at J; junction bases unmatched: 7. The CDR3 loop reads CASSEDLGQSSTDTQYF. The CDR3 DNA follows: TGTGCCAGCAGTGAAGATTTGGGACAGTCTAGCACAGATACGCAGTATTTT.

This rearrangement joins TRBV18 to TRBJ1-2; maybe TRBD1 (6 bases). CDR3 length equals 17 residues. Germline CDR1 is KGHSH and CDR2 is LQKENI. Trimming cost V 2 bases and J 0 bases, with 16 bases left between them. CDR3 nucleotides: TGTGCCAGCTCACCAGAGACAGGAGGATTCGCTAACTATGGCTACACCTTC. Protein product: CASSPETGGFANYGYTF.

V gene TRBV5-4 combines with J gene TRBJ1-1, with D possibly TRBD1 on 5 matching bases. Germline CDR1 reads SGHNT; CDR2 reads YYREEE (reference sequence). Trimming shortened V by 3 bases and J by 3 bases, and 6 bases separated the two germline ends. The CDR3 contains 12 residues. CDR3 sequence: CASSWGDTEAFF. In DNA, the CDR3 is TGTGCCAGCAGCTGGGGGGACACTGAAGCTTTCTTT.

The chain recombines TRBV5-1 with TRBJ2-1, with 12 bases matching TRBD2. CDR1 and CDR2 from the germline V gene are SGHRS and YFSETQ. CDR3 length equals 16 residues. The junction had 5 bases not matched to a gene; V was cut back by 4 bases and J by 3 bases. CDR3 in DNA: TGCGCCAGCAGCGTGTCTAGCGGGGGGGACTACAATGAGCAGTTCTTC. Protein sequence: CASSVSSGGDYNEQFF. The variable domain in full, completed from reference TRBV5-1 and TRBJ2-1, reads KAGVTQTPRYLIKTRGQQVTLSCSPISGHRSVSWYQQTPGQGLQFLFEYFSETQRNKGNFPGRFSGRQFSNSRSEMNVSTLELGDSALYLCASSVSSGGDYNEQFFGPGTRLTVL.

The chain couples TRBV7-9 to TRBJ1-2; D perhaps matches TRBD1 (6 bases). Germline V CDR1 and CDR2: SEHNR, FQNEAQ (reference sequence). With 3 bases removed from V and 2 bases from J, the gap between germline ends came to 13 bases. The CDR3 has 15 amino acids. CDR3 DNA: TGTGCCAGCAGCTTGGGGGGGCGAAGGAACTATGGCTACACCTTC. Its protein product is CASSLGGRRNYGYTF.

V and J are TRBV5-1 and TRBJ2-7, with TRBD2 as a possible D gene (5 bases). The V gene's germline CDR1 is SGHRS and CDR2 YFSETQ. This CDR3 contains 15 residues. The V end was cut by 4 bases, the J end by 1 base, with 15 bases between. CDR3 region: CASSLGGRESYEQYF. As DNA, the CDR3 is TGCGCCAGCAGCCTCGGAGGTAGGGAATCCTACGAGCAGTACTTC.

The V call is TRBV4-1, the J call TRBJ1-2, with a tentative D call TRBD1 (5 bases). Germline V lookup: CDR1 MGHRA, CDR2 YSYEKL. Trimming stripped 5 bases from V and 3 bases from J, with 19 bases between. The CDR3 length is 16 residues. The CDR3 is CASSWGFDRGDYGYTF. As DNA, the CDR3 is TGCGCCAGCAGCTGGGGTTTTGACCGGGGGGACTATGGCTACACCTTC.

V and J are TRBV2 and TRBJ1-5; maybe TRBD1 (5 bases). The CDR3 contains 14 residues. Germline V gene lookup returns CDR1 SNHLY and CDR2 FYNNEI. The ends were cut back, 4 bases at V and 0 bases at J, with 7 bases in the middle. CDR3 region: CASSGQYSNQPQHF. In nucleotides, the CDR3 is TGTGCCAGCAGTGGACAGTATAGCAATCAGCCCCAGCATTTT. The complete variable domain, with remaining parts taken from reference TRBV2 and TRBJ1-5, reads EPEVTQTPSHQVTQMGQEVILRCVPISNHLYFYWYRQILGQKVEFLVSFYNNEISEKSEIFDDQFSVERPDGSNFTLKIRSTKLEDSAMYFCASSGQYSNQPQHFGDGTRLSIL.

The rearrangement links TRBV13 to TRBJ2-5; 7 bases agree with TRBD1. Trimming removed 5 bases from V and 1 base from J; junction bases left unmatched: 7. CDR3 length: 15 amino acids. The V gene's germline CDR1 is PRHDT and CDR2 FYEKMQ (reference sequence). CDR3 in DNA: TGTGCCAGCAGCACCTACAGGGGAAGCCAAGAGACCCAGTACTTC. Amino acids: CASSTYRGSQETQYF.

V is TRBV7-2 and J is TRBJ1-2; the match to TRBD1 covers 9 bases. The junction had 8 bases not matched to a gene; V was cut back by 7 bases and J by 2 bases. CDR3 length equals 15 residues. From germline, CDR1 is SGHTA and CDR2 FQGNSA. Here the CDR3 DNA reads TGTGCCAGCAAAGTGCAAGGACAGGGGAACTATGGCTACACCTTC. It is translated as CASKVQGQGNYGYTF.

The chain links TRBV27 to TRBJ2-1; D may be TRBD1 (6 bases). The CDR3 is made up of 15 amino acids. CDR1 is MNHEY and CDR2 is SMNVEV in the germline V gene (reference sequence). V was shortened by 10 bases and J by 4 bases, with 20 bases between the two germline ends. CDR3: CATNAGEPTYNEQFF. The CDR3 DNA is TGTGCCACGAACGCAGGGGAACCTACTTACAATGAGCAGTTCTTC.